The 13 T cell receptor beta chains below all came from one sample that was sequenced in a study of T cell responses to AZD1222 COVID-19 vaccine (dated by TCRdb to the early 2020s). The library was obtained by the immunoSEQ multiplex PCR assay. TCRdb took this table from immuneACCESS and kept in-frame rearrangements with V and J called. Such tables lack part of the clones; where checked against another copy, unresolved V genes explain under half of the gap, and the rest is unexplained. In all, the sample holds about 140,000 clones, and about nine tenths of those were seen once. 1.5% to 2% of the sample goes to the ten largest clones. According to the study, the label for this sample's time point signals: about 28 days (+/-7) after the second vaccine dose. The source material was peripheral blood, sampled 28 days after the second AZD1222 dose. The receptors were gathered from an adult who received the AZD1222 COVID-19 vaccine.

CDR3 amino acids: CASSLTGSRVTEAFF. CDR3 nucleotides: TGTGCCAGCAGCTTGACAGGGTCGAGAGTCACTGAAGCTTTCTTT. V and J are TRBV5-6 and TRBJ1-1; TRBD1 might be the D (6 bases). The CDR3 sequence is 15 residues long. The V and J ends lost 1 base and 4 bases respectively, with 14 bases between them. Germline loops: CDR1 SGHDT, CDR2 YYEEEE.

V gene TRBV15 combines with J gene TRBJ2-2; D remains unclear. The germline CDR1 and CDR2 sequences are LNHNV and YYDKDF (reference sequence). The CDR3 loop spans 13 amino acids. Trimming shortened V by 1 base and J by 4 bases, and 4 bases separated the two germline ends. Here the CDR3 DNA reads TGTGCCACCAGCAGAGTAGTCACCGGGGAGCTGTTTTTT. This sequence encodes CATSRVVTGELFF.

The V and J genes are TRBV4-1 and TRBJ2-7; possible D gene TRBD2, 6 bases. Trimming cost V 2 bases and J 0 bases, with 11 bases left between them. This CDR3 is 15 amino acids long. Germline V CDR1 and CDR2: MGHRA, YSYEKL. The CDR3 coding sequence is TGCGCCAGCAGCCAACTTGGCGGGAACTCCTACGAGCAGTACTTC. The encoded protein is CASSQLGGNSYEQYF.

The rearrangement uses TRBV18 and TRBJ1-5, with 7 bases matching TRBD1. CDR1 KGHSH and CDR2 LQKENI come from the germline V gene. Trimming at V came to 3 bases and at J to 0 bases, leaving 5 bases not matched to a gene. This CDR3 spans 16 amino acids. The CDR3 loop reads CASSPGTADSNQPQHF. The DNA for the CDR3 is TGTGCCAGCTCACCTGGGACAGCCGATAGCAATCAGCCCCAGCATTTT.

The CDR3 loop reads CASSHATARGNTGELFF. The CDR3 DNA reads as TGTGCCAGCAGCCACGCTACCGCCAGGGGGAACACCGGGGAGCTGTTTTTT. V usage is TRBV4-2 and J usage is TRBJ2-2; D perhaps matches TRBD1 (6 bases). The CDR3 spans 17 residues. CDR1 LGHNA and CDR2 YNFKEQ come from the germline V gene. V gave up 3 bases and J gave up 1 base, with 15 bases separating them.

This chain connects TRBV6-5 to TRBJ1-4, with D tentatively TRBD1 (5 bases). Per the germline V gene, CDR1 is MNHEY and CDR2 is SVGAGI. Trimming took off 4 bases at V and 6 bases at J, with 15 bases between the two ends. The CDR3 is 15 amino acids. This CDR3 is CASSFTGRGDEKLFF. The CDR3 DNA follows: TGTGCCAGCAGTTTTACAGGAAGAGGGGATGAAAAACTGTTTTTT.

The chain recombines TRBV4-1 with TRBJ2-3; D is possibly TRBD1 or TRBD2 (5 bases each). The CDR3 runs to 18 residues. V dropped 0 bases and J dropped 1 base, with 17 bases sitting between them. The germline CDR1 and CDR2 sequences are MGHRA and YSYEKL. CDR3: CASSQDFGAGRGTDTQYF. DNA of the CDR3: TGCGCCAGCAGCCAAGACTTTGGGGCAGGGAGAGGCACAGATACGCAGTATTTT.

Concerning this clone itself: The sample carries other DNA sequences with the same CDR3. The chain links TRBV9 to TRBJ2-7; weak D call: TRBD2 (5 bases). CDR1 and CDR2 (germline): SGDLS, YYNGEE. V lost 0 bases, J lost 0 bases, and 7 bases lay in between. The CDR3 spans 14 residues. CDR3 coding DNA: TGTGCCAGCAGCGTAGGAGGGAGCTCCTACGAGCAGTACTTC. Residues: CASSVGGSSYEQYF. Based on the CDR3 plus reference TRBV9 and TRBJ2-7, the full variable domain is DSGVTQTPKHLITATGQRVTLRCSPRSGDLSVYWYQQSLDQGLQFLIQYYNGEERAKGNILERFSAQQFPDLHSELNLSSLELGDSALYFCASSVGGSSYEQYFGPGTRLTVT.

This rearrangement joins TRBV6-5 to TRBJ1-5; D ambiguous. With 7 bases removed from V and 4 bases from J, the gap between germline ends came to 14 bases. The CDR3 length is 14 residues. The germline gives CDR1 MNHEY, CDR2 SVGAGI. For the CDR3, the DNA is TGTGCCAGCACCCCCGGTCAGAGAAATCAGCCCCAGCATTTT. It specifies CASTPGQRNQPQHF.

CDR3 coding DNA: TGTGCCAGCTCACCACTCGCGCAGGGCAGGAACACTGAAGCTTTCTTT. Protein sequence: CASSPLAQGRNTEAFF. The gene calls are TRBV18 and TRBJ1-1; possible D gene TRBD1, 5 bases. CDR3 length: 16 residues. From germline, CDR1 is KGHSH and CDR2 LQKENI. The V gene lost 1 base and the J gene lost 1 base, with 13 bases spanning the gap.

The J gene is TRBJ1-1, the V gene TRBV19; possible D gene TRBD1, 5 bases. CDR1 is LNHDA and CDR2 is SQIVND in the germline V gene (reference sequence). The CDR3 consists of 14 residues. Trimming shortened V by 4 bases and J by 6 bases, and 15 bases separated the two germline ends. The CDR3 nucleotides read TGTGCCAGTAGTACCTCGGGGGGGAGCGCTGAAGCTTTCTTT. Encoded protein: CASSTSGGSAEAFF. The variable domain in full, completed from reference TRBV19 and TRBJ1-1, reads DGGITQSPKYLFRKEGQNVTLSCEQNLNHDAMYWYRQDPGQGLRLIYYSQIVNDFQKGDIAEGYSVSREKKESFPLTVTSAQKNPTAFYLCASSTSGGSAEAFFGQGTRLTVV.

This chain joins TRBV20-1 and TRBJ2-5, with D possibly being TRBD1 (5 bases). The CDR3 runs 15 residues. The germline V gene encodes CDR1 DFQATT and CDR2 SNEGSKA (reference sequence). V gave up 3 bases and J gave up 0 bases, with 14 bases separating them. The CDR3 DNA sequence: TGCAGTGCTAGTGCAGGGCCCTCCGACCAAGAGACCCAGTACTTC. Translating it yields CSASAGPSDQETQYF.

The genes are TRBV6-5 and TRBJ2-3; possible D gene TRBD2, 7 bases. This CDR3 contains 14 residues. Trimming cost V 6 bases and J 4 bases, with 14 bases left between them. Germline V gene sequence: CDR1 MNHEY, CDR2 SVGAGI. The CDR3 sequence is CASSRGAAADTQYF. In DNA, the CDR3 is TGTGCCAGCAGCCGGGGGGCAGCCGCAGATACGCAGTATTTT.